The TCR beta chain under discussion was sequenced for a study of radiotherapy plus CTLA-4 blockade in lung cancer. Overall study: Among enrolled patients, roughly 17% responded and about 30% achieved disease control.

Some clones are missing from TCRdb's copy, which holds only in-frame ones; the method was immunoSEQ multiplex PCR. The repertoire holds roughly 110,000 clones, with over 75% as singletons. The germline CDR1 and CDR2 sequences are SGHTA and FQGTGA. V lost 5 bases and J 2 bases, leaving 18 bases between the germline ends. The CDR3 sequence is 16 residues long. The source material was peripheral blood, sampled from a patient treated with radiotherapy plus ipilimumab. V gene TRBV7-3 combines with J gene TRBJ1-1; no definite D call. The TCR comes from a human donor with non-small cell lung cancer that progressed on radiotherapy plus ipilimumab. Some clones in this sample may be carry-over from other donors' samples. The CDR3 loop is CASSPGGGRVNTEAFF. DNA for the CDR3: TGTGCCAGCAGCCCTGGCGGAGGGAGGGTTAACACTGAAGCTTTCTTT.